The T cell receptor beta chain under discussion was sequenced for a study of T-cell memory formation after mild COVID-19. Comment on this clonotype: Its antigen is not known.

The study's findings and limits: SARS-CoV-2 specificity of second-wave clones peaking day 37 was unconfirmed. The study detected some responding clones in pre-infection memory, suggesting cross-reactive memory joined. Those CD4+ clones that contracted were mainly in CM and EM (CD8+ ones in EMRA).

From the 5' RACE reads, TCRdb called clonotypes with MiXCR, one entry per CDR3 protein. The profile covers around 300,000 distinct CDR3 sequences, with roughly 17% appearing a single time and 23% taken by the ten largest. V gave up 4 bases and J gave up 5 bases, with 16 bases separating them. This CDR3 is 15 amino acids long. Germline assignment: CDR1 SGHRS and CDR2 YFSETQ. Specimen: PBMCs or a T cell subset sorted from them (not recorded which). The sequence was obtained from a man between 18 and 29 years old who had mild COVID-19 (a few samples of this study predate the infection). Cell type and time point are not known. V is TRBV5-1 and J is TRBJ1-5; a weak D match, TRBD1 (6 bases). The CDR3 is CASSKQGGDDQPQHF. CDR3 nucleotide sequence: TGCGCCAGCAGCAAACAGGGCGGGGATGATCAGCCCCAGCATTTT. The whole variable domain, filled in from reference TRBV5-1 and TRBJ1-5, reads KAGVTQTPRYLIKTRGQQVTLSCSPISGHRSVSWYQQTPGQGLQFLFEYFSETQRNKGNFPGRFSGRQFSNSRSEMNVSTLELGDSALYLCASSKQGGDDQPQHFGDGTRLSIL.